This T cell receptor beta chain was sequenced during a study of radiotherapy plus CTLA-4 blockade in lung cancer. Measured with immunoSEQ multiplex PCR; TCRdb has only the in-frame clones, and not every one. Among fewer than 45,000 clones listed, 85% were seen once. The receptor comes from a human donor with non-small cell lung cancer who had stable disease on radiotherapy plus ipilimumab. The sample consisted of peripheral blood, taken from a patient treated with radiotherapy plus ipilimumab.

As DNA, the CDR3 is TGCGCCAGCAGCCCCGGGACAGCCTCTGTAGCTTTCTTT. It translates to CASSPGTASVAFF. V is TRBV5-1 and J is TRBJ1-1, with TRBD1 matching 7 bases. This CDR3 contains 13 residues. The junction had 10 bases not matched to a gene; V was cut back by 4 bases and J by 10 bases. The germline CDR1 and CDR2 sequences are SGHRS and YFSETQ.